A single sample gave rise to the 10 T cell receptor beta chains below, sequenced in a study of T cell responses to AZD1222 COVID-19 vaccine. Profiling relied on immunoSEQ multiplex PCR, and the TCRdb table lists in-frame clones only, not all of them. The sample holds about 100,000 clones, more than 70% seen once. The sample consisted of peripheral blood, taken 28 days after the second AZD1222 dose. The receptors were sampled from an adult who received the AZD1222 COVID-19 vaccine.

The CDR3 nucleotides are TGTGCCAGCAGCTCCAGGGATTTCTCTGGAAACACCATATATTTT. It specifies CASSSRDFSGNTIYF. The rearrangement uses TRBV5-8 and TRBJ1-3, with D possibly TRBD1 on 5 matching bases. Trimming pared 3 bases from V and 0 bases from J, leaving 10 bases between. Germline CDR1 SGHTS, CDR2 YDEGEE. This CDR3 has 15 residues.

This clone was found a few times. V and J are TRBV19 and TRBJ2-7; TRBD2 matches 7 bases. J lost 3 bases, V lost 7 bases, and 6 bases had no gene match. Germline CDR1 reads LNHDA; CDR2 reads SQIVND (reference sequence). This CDR3 region has 13 residues. CDR3 DNA: TGTGCCAGTATCAGCGGGGACCGCTACGAGCAGTACTTC. It specifies CASISGDRYEQYF.

The chain employs TRBV18 and TRBJ1-2, with D maybe TRBD1 (5 bases). Trimming shortened V by 0 bases and J by 0 bases, and 11 bases separated the two germline ends. The CDR3 sequence is 16 residues long. Germline V gives CDR1 KGHSH, CDR2 LQKENI. The CDR3 loop reads CASSPPITGSNYGYTF. CDR3 DNA: TGTGCCAGCTCACCACCGATCACAGGATCTAACTATGGCTACACCTTC. The variable domain in full, with the rest retrieved from reference TRBV18 and TRBJ1-2, is NAGVMQNPRHLVRRRGQEARLRCSPMKGHSHVYWYRQLPEEGLKFMVYLQKENIIDESGMPKERFSAEFPKEGPSILRIQQVVRGDSAAYFCASSPPITGSNYGYTFGSGTRLTVV.

The chain uses TRBV9 and TRBJ2-2, with D tentatively TRBD2 (5 bases). CDR1 is SGDLS, CDR2 YYNGEE, per germline. CDR3 length equals 16 residues. The V end lost 2 bases, the J end lost 4 bases, and 15 bases lay between the germline ends. The CDR3: CASSVRPGKTTGELFF. The CDR3 coding sequence is TGTGCCAGCAGCGTCCGCCCCGGGAAGACCACCGGGGAGCTGTTTTTT. The full variable domain, rest sourced from reference TRBV9 and TRBJ2-2, is DSGVTQTPKHLITATGQRVTLRCSPRSGDLSVYWYQQSLDQGLQFLIQYYNGEERAKGNILERFSAQQFPDLHSELNLSSLELGDSALYFCASSVRPGKTTGELFFGEGSRLTVL.

Worth noting for this clone: At the DNA level, this CDR3 is encoded by other sequences in the same sample as well. The chain joins TRBV28 to TRBJ2-3; D is unclear. This CDR3 region has 11 residues. CDR1 is MDHEN, CDR2 SYDVKM, per germline. V lost 6 bases and J 3 bases, leaving 4 bases between the germline ends. The CDR3 loop is CASRGTDTQYF. The CDR3 nucleotides are TGTGCCAGCAGGGGGACAGATACGCAGTATTTT.

The V and J genes are TRBV2 and TRBJ2-7; 8 bases line up with TRBD2. The CDR3 length is 14 residues. The junction had 8 bases not matched to a gene; V was cut back by 6 bases and J by 4 bases. In germline, CDR1 is SNHLY, CDR2 FYNNEI. CDR3 DNA: TGTGCCAGCAGAGAGCTAGCGGGCCCGTACGAGCAGTACTTC. It codes for CASRELAGPYEQYF.

The chain carries TRBV4-1 and TRBJ2-7, with 8 bases that match TRBD1. The germline V gene has CDR1 MGHRA and CDR2 YSYEKL. With V trimmed by 0 bases and J by 6 bases, 10 bases remained unmatched. The CDR3 contains 16 residues. CDR3 region: CASSQDKGQGASEQYF. The CDR3 nucleotides read TGCGCCAGCAGCCAAGATAAGGGGCAGGGGGCGAGCGAGCAGTACTTC.

This clone was recorded a few times. This chain joins TRBV2 and TRBJ1-5, with D perhaps TRBD1 (5 bases). V shed 4 bases and J shed 3 bases, with 7 bases lying between them. This CDR3 spans 13 amino acids. Germline loops: CDR1 SNHLY, CDR2 FYNNEI. In nucleotides, the CDR3 is TGTGCCAGCAGTGCAGGGTCCAATCAGCCCCAGCATTTT. Encoded protein: CASSAGSNQPQHF. The complete variable domain, with remaining parts taken from reference TRBV2 and TRBJ1-5, reads EPEVTQTPSHQVTQMGQEVILRCVPISNHLYFYWYRQILGQKVEFLVSFYNNEISEKSEIFDDQFSVERPDGSNFTLKIRSTKLEDSAMYFCASSAGSNQPQHFGDGTRLSIL.

The chain links TRBV2 to TRBJ2-5; TRBD2 matches at 9 bases. Germline V lookup: CDR1 SNHLY, CDR2 FYNNEI. Trimming at V came to 6 bases and at J to 4 bases, leaving 3 bases not matched to a gene. This CDR3 contains 13 residues. CDR3 nucleotides: TGTGCCAGCAGGGTTAGCGGGGGAGAGACCCAGTACTTC. Its translation: CASRVSGGETQYF.

The chain is built from TRBV19 and TRBJ1-2; D remains ambiguous. V lost 7 bases and J 8 bases, leaving 11 bases between the germline ends. Germline V gene sequence: CDR1 LNHDA, CDR2 SQIVND (reference sequence). This CDR3 has 11 residues. The CDR3 is CASTDLLGYTF. The CDR3 DNA reads TGTGCCAGTACCGACCTCTTAGGCTACACCTTC.